This T cell receptor (beta chain) is from a study of cytomegalovirus exposure and HLA in healthy donors. The study's findings and limits: Segments of the TCR beta V type were, in most cases, productive about 90% or about 30% of the time in an earlier analysis. HLA restriction was apparent for most CMV-associated TCR beta chains in a later analysis. From TCR beta sequences, most subjects' HLA-A and HLA-B alleles were reportedly predicted accurately. Later analysis showed TCR association rates varying by HLA locus, highest for DRB1 and lowest for HLA-C.

With regard to this clone: Its antigen is currently unknown.

In germline, CDR1 is SGHTA, CDR2 FQGNSA. Deletions cut 1 base from V and 8 bases from J, with 11 bases between. The CDR3 has 13 amino acids. PCR was performed using 60 Vbeta and 13 Jbeta primers. Libraries were prepared by immunoSEQ multiplex PCR; TCRdb keeps only in-frame clonotypes and omits some of them. The data hold more than 100,000 clones, with roughly four fifths observed a single time. Sample: PBMCs. The TCR originated in a woman aged 25 to 39 in good health and CMV-seropositive. This sequence joins TRBV7-2 and TRBJ1-2; D gene uncertain. The CDR3 region has the DNA TGTGCCAGCAGCTTAGTAAACACTAGGGGCTACACCTTC. Translating it yields CASSLVNTRGYTF.